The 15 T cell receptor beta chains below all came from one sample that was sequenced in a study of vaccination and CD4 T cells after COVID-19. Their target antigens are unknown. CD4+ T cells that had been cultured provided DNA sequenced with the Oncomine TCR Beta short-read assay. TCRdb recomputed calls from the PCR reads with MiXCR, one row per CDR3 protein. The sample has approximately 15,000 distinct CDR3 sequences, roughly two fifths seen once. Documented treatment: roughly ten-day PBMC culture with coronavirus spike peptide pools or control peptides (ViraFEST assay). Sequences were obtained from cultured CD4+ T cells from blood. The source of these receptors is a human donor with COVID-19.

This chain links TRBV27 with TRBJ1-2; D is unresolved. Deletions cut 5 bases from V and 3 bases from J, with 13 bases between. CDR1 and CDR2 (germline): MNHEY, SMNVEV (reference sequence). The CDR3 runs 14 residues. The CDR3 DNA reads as TGTGCCAGCAGTCCGCGCCAGCGGTACTATGGCTACACCTTC. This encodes CASSPRQRYYGYTF.

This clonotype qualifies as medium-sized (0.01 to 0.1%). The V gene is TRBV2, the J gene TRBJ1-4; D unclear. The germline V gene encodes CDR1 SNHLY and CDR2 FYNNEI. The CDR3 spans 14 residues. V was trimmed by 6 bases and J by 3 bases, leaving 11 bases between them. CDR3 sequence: CASRGPGPNEKLFF. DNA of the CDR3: TGTGCCAGCAGAGGCCCAGGCCCTAATGAAAAACTGTTTTTT.

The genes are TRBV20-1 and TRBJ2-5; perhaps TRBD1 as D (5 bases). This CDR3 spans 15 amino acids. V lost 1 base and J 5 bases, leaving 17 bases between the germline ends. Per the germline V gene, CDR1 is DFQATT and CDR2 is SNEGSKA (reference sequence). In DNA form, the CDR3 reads TGCAGTGCTAGAGCAGTTGACGGTCCAGGGGAGACCCAGTACTTC. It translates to CSARAVDGPGETQYF.

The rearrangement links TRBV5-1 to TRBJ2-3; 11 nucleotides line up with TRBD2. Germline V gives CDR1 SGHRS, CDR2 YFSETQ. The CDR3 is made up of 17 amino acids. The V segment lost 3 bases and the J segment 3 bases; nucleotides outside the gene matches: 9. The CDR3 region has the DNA TGCGCCAGCAGCTCGGGGTTAGCGGGGGGGCCTACAGATACGCAGTATTTT. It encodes CASSSGLAGGPTDTQYF.

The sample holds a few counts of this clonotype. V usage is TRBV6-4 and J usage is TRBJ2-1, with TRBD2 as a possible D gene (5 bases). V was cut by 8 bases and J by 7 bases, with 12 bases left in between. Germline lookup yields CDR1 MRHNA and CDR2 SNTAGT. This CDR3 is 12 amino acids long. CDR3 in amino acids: CASGLAGNEQFF. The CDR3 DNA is TGTGCCAGCGGCCTAGCTGGGAATGAGCAGTTCTTC.

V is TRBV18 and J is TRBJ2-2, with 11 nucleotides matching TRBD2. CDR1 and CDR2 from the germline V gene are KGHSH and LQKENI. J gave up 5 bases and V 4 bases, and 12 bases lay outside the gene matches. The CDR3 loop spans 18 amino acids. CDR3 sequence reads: CASSRETPGLAATGELFF. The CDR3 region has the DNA TGTGCCAGCTCACGGGAAACGCCGGGACTAGCGGCGACCGGGGAGCTGTTTTTT.

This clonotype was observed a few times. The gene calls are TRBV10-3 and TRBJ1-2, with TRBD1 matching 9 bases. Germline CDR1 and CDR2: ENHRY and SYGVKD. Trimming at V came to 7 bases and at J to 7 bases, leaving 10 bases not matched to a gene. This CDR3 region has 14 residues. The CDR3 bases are TGTGCCATCATATCGGGACAGGGAATGAGTGGCTACACCTTC. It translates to CAIISGQGMSGYTF.

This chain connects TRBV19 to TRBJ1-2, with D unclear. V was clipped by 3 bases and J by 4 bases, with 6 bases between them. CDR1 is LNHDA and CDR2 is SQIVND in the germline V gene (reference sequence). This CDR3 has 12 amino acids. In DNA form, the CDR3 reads TGTGCCAGTAGTATGAACACCTATGGCTACACCTTC. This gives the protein CASSMNTYGYTF.

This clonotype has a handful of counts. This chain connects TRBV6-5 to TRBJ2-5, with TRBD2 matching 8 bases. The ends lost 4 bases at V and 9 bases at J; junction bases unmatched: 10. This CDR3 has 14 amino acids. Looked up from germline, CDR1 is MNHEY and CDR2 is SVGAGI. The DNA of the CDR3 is TGTGCCAGCAGTTTACTAGCGGACCCTCGGGCCCAGTACTTC. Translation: CASSLLADPRAQYF.

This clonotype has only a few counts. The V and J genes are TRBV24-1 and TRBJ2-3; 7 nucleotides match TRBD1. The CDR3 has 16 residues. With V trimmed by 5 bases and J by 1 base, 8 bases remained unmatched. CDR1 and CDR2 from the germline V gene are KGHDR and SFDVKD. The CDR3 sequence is CATSGGTDRGTDTQYF. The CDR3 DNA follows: TGTGCCACCAGTGGAGGTACCGACAGGGGCACAGATACGCAGTATTTT.

CDR3: CAISEVMGERNYEQYF. The CDR3 DNA reads as TGTGCCATCAGTGAGGTCATGGGGGAGCGAAACTACGAGCAGTACTTC. This chain joins TRBV10-3 and TRBJ2-7; D tentatively reads TRBD1 or TRBD2 (5 bases each). Trimming left V 2 bases short and J 3 bases short, with 17 bases between. Germline CDR1 and CDR2: ENHRY and SYGVKD. CDR3 size: 16 residues.

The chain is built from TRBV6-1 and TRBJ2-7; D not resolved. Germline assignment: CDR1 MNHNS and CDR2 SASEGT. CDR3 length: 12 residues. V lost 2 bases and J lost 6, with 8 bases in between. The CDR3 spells CASSESGSEQYF. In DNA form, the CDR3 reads TGTGCCAGCAGTGAATCGGGCTCCGAGCAGTACTTC.

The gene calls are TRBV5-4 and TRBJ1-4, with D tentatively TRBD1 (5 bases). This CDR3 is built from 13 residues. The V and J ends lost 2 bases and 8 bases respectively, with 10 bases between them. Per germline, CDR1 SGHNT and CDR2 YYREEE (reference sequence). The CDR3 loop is CASSFGGEEKLFF. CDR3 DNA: TGTGCCAGCAGCTTTGGGGGTGAGGAAAAACTGTTTTTT.

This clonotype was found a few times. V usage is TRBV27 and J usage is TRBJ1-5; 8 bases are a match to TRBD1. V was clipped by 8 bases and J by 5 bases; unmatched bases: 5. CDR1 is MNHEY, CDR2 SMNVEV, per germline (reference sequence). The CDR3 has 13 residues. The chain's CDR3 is CASGQGKDQPQHF. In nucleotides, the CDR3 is TGTGCCAGCGGACAGGGCAAGGATCAGCCCCAGCATTTT.

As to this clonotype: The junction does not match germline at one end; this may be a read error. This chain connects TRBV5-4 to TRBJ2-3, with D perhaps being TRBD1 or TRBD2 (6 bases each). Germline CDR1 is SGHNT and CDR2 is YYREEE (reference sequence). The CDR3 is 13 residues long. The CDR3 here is CVSSLPGAGTQYF. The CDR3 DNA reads TGTGTCAGCAGCTTACCGGGGGCCGGTACGCAGTATTTT. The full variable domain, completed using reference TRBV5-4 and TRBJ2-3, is ETGVTQSPTHLIKTRGQQVTLRCSSQSGHNTVSWYQQALGQGPQFIFQYYREEENGRGNFPPRFSGLQFPNYSSELNVNALELDDSALYLCVSSLPGAGTQYFGPGTRLTVL.